These 24 T cell receptor beta chains were sequenced from one sample in a study of blood T cell repertoires in COVID-19. Using immunoSEQ multiplex PCR, the repertoire was profiled, and TCRdb retains in-frame clones only, with some absent. The table shows roughly 150,000 clones, with around four fifths occurring only once. Sample: peripheral blood. These receptors were collected from an elderly woman with COVID-19, enrolled during active disease.

The V and J genes are TRBV12-3 or TRBV12-4 and TRBJ1-1, with D unclear. The CDR3 is 11 residues long. V lost 10 bases, J lost 0 bases, and 6 bases lay in between. DNA for the CDR3: TGTGCCATCCATCTGAACACTGAAGCTTTCTTT. Its translation: CAIHLNTEAFF.

This chain uses TRBV14 with TRBJ1-2, with D possibly being TRBD1 (6 bases). This CDR3 region has 16 residues. The V gene lost 2 bases and the J gene lost 8 bases, with 21 bases spanning the gap. Germline V gene lookup returns CDR1 SGHDN and CDR2 FVKESK. CDR3 bases: TGTGCCAGCAGCCAATCGACAGGTAGAATTTCCAGAGGCTACACCTTC. Its translation is CASSQSTGRISRGYTF.

The sample holds one count of this clone. The rearrangement links TRBV7-8 to TRBJ1-1; no reliable D call. The CDR3 runs to 13 residues. Between the trimmed V and J ends, which lost 3 bases and 2 bases, there was a span of 7 bases. Per the germline V gene, CDR1 is SGHVS and CDR2 is FQNEAQ. The CDR3 DNA sequence: TGTGCCAGCAGCTTCGCAGAAAACACTGAAGCTTTCTTT. Its protein is CASSFAENTEAFF.

The V call is TRBV28, the J call TRBJ1-2; D unresolved. The germline V and J ends were trimmed by 9 bases and 6 bases, with 20 bases remaining between them. Germline CDR1 is MDHEN and CDR2 is SYDVKM. There are 14 residues in the CDR3. The CDR3 is CASTSGVRADGYTF. The CDR3 DNA is TGTGCCAGTACCTCCGGGGTGCGAGCAGATGGCTACACCTTC.

This chain uses TRBV6-4 with TRBJ1-2; no definite D call. CDR1 is MRHNA, CDR2 SNTAGT, per germline. The CDR3 has 13 amino acids. Trimming pared 4 bases from V and 1 base from J, leaving 7 bases between. The CDR3, as DNA: TGTGCCAGCAGTGCTGGCAGTAACTATGGCTACACCTTC. This encodes CASSAGSNYGYTF.

This clone appeared a few times. The chain has TRBV5-4 and TRBJ1-4; 7 nucleotides agree with TRBD1. Germline V gene data show CDR1 as SGHNT and CDR2 as YYREEE (reference sequence). V was clipped by 4 bases and J by 7 bases; unmatched bases: 7. The CDR3 contains 14 residues. Here the CDR3 reads CASSPGTDGEKLFF. The DNA for the CDR3 is TGTGCCAGCAGCCCCGGGACAGACGGTGAAAAACTGTTTTTT.

The V and J genes are TRBV5-1 and TRBJ2-1, with 9 nucleotides matching TRBD1. The ends lost 3 bases at V and 3 bases at J; junction bases unmatched: 4. The CDR3 runs to 15 residues. Germline V CDR1 and CDR2: SGHRS, YFSETQ. The CDR3 loop is CASSSTGGSYNEQFF. For the CDR3, the DNA is TGCGCCAGCAGCTCTACAGGGGGCAGCTACAATGAGCAGTTCTTC. Combining the CDR3 with reference TRBV5-1 and TRBJ2-1 gives the whole variable domain KAGVTQTPRYLIKTRGQQVTLSCSPISGHRSVSWYQQTPGQGLQFLFEYFSETQRNKGNFPGRFSGRQFSNSRSEMNVSTLELGDSALYLCASSSTGGSYNEQFFGPGTRLTVL.

The rearrangement uses TRBV19 and TRBJ2-4; D is perhaps TRBD1 (6 bases). Germline CDR1 is LNHDA and CDR2 is SQIVND (reference sequence). There are 16 residues in the CDR3. Trimming pared 4 bases from V and 0 bases from J, leaving 13 bases between. This chain's CDR3 is CASSNQGMVAKNIQYF. As DNA, the CDR3 is TGTGCCAGTAGTAACCAGGGGATGGTAGCCAAAAACATTCAGTACTTC.

This rearrangement joins TRBV9 to TRBJ2-1; D might be TRBD1 (5 bases). V lost 6 bases, J lost 6 bases, and 19 bases lay in between. CDR1 is SGDLS, CDR2 YYNGEE, per germline. CDR3 length: 15 amino acids. For the CDR3, the DNA is TGTGCCAGCACCCTCGACAGTAATACATTCAATGAGCAGTTCTTC. The encoded protein is CASTLDSNTFNEQFF.

The V gene is TRBV2, the J gene TRBJ1-3; 8 nucleotides line up with TRBD1. After removal of 5 bases from V and 4 bases from J, the junction contained 4 bases not matched to a gene. The CDR3 has 14 residues. Germline values: CDR1 SNHLY, CDR2 FYNNEI. CDR3 region: CASSPGQAGNTIYF. CDR3 in DNA: TGTGCCAGCAGTCCGGGACAGGCCGGAAACACCATATATTTT.

The V and J genes are TRBV21-1 and TRBJ2-3; the listed D gene, TRBD2, was not tested against the DNA. TRBV21-1 is described as a pseudogene. This CDR3 is built from 18 residues. DNA of the CDR3: TGTGCCAGCAGCAGCCCAGAGCGTCGCGGGTCCCTCACAGATACGCAGTATTTT. Protein sequence: CASSSPERRGSLTDTQYF.

The V gene is TRBV7-2, the J gene TRBJ2-3; 14 bases fit TRBD2. The germline V gene has CDR1 SGHTA and CDR2 FQGNSA. The V gene end was trimmed by 1 base and the J gene end by 4 bases; junction bases not matched to a gene: 4. This CDR3 comprises 17 residues. CDR3 nucleotides: TGTGCCAGCAGCTTAGTTGGGACTAGCGGGAGCCCAGATACGCAGTATTTT. It yields the protein CASSLVGTSGSPDTQYF.

The J gene is TRBJ2-4, the V gene TRBV29-1; a possible D gene is TRBD1 (5 bases). This CDR3 is built from 14 residues. CDR1 is SQVTM and CDR2 is ANQGSEA in the germline V gene. V dropped 6 bases and J dropped 2 bases, with 14 bases sitting between them. CDR3 coding DNA: TGCAGCGTAAGAGCCGACAGAACCAAAAACATTCAGTACTTC. It encodes CSVRADRTKNIQYF.

The J gene is TRBJ1-3, the V gene TRBV5-1; D is ambiguous. Trimming removed 4 bases from V and 4 bases from J, with 12 bases in between. The germline V gene encodes CDR1 SGHRS and CDR2 YFSETQ. CDR3 length: 14 amino acids. The CDR3 protein is CASSEGGPGNTIYF. The DNA of the CDR3 is TGCGCCAGCAGCGAGGGAGGTCCAGGAAACACCATATATTTT.

The CDR3 loop is CASRPQGASPNQPQHF. The CDR3 DNA follows: TGTGCCAGCAGGCCGCAGGGGGCCTCTCCCAATCAGCCCCAGCATTTT. The V gene is TRBV27, the J gene TRBJ1-5; 8 positions agree with TRBD1. The germline V gene has CDR1 MNHEY and CDR2 SMNVEV (reference sequence). The CDR3 spans 16 residues. J was trimmed by 3 bases and V by 6 bases; bases with no gene match: 10.

In its sample, this clone was seen a few times. V gene TRBV7-9 combines with J gene TRBJ2-2, with 7 bases aligning to TRBD1. The CDR3 is 15 residues long. V lost 4 bases and J lost 4; bases outside the gene matches: 6. CDR1 SEHNR and CDR2 FQNEAQ come from the germline V gene (reference sequence). The CDR3 DNA follows: TGTGCCAGCAGCTCAATGGGACAGCTCACCGGGGAGCTGTTTTTT. It yields the protein CASSSMGQLTGELFF.

The CDR3 spells CASSAGGNSPLHF. The CDR3 region has the DNA TGTGCCAGCAGTGCAGGGGGGAATTCACCCCTCCACTTT. The chain links TRBV12-3 or TRBV12-4 to TRBJ1-6, with 7 bases lining up with TRBD1. The CDR3 contains 13 residues. V dropped 5 bases and J dropped 7; count of bases not matched to a gene: 2.

This clone was observed a handful of times. The chain employs TRBV6-5 and TRBJ1-2; the D is unclear. Germline CDR1 and CDR2: MNHEY and SVGAGI. V lost 7 bases and J lost 10, with 25 bases in between. The CDR3 is made up of 15 amino acids. CDR3 DNA sequence: TGTGCCAGCACCCTCCAGGTTGCGCTGGGTACAAACTACACCTTC. Amino acids: CASTLQVALGTNYTF.

The V and J genes are TRBV9 and TRBJ2-5, with D possibly TRBD2 on 6 matching bases. V lost 0 bases and J lost 4, with 19 bases in between. Germline CDR1 and CDR2: SGDLS and YYNGEE. CDR3 length: 17 residues. The DNA of the CDR3 is TGTGCCAGCAGCGTAGGAACTGGGAAGGGCGGGACAGAGACCCAGTACTTC. Translation: CASSVGTGKGGTETQYF.

This clone was detected only a few times. The chain carries TRBV4-2 and TRBJ1-2, with 11 bases matching TRBD1. The germline V gene encodes CDR1 LGHNA and CDR2 YNFKEQ. The CDR3 sequence is 17 residues long. With V trimmed by 0 bases and J by 5 bases, 8 bases remained unmatched. The CDR3: CASSQDDGGQGAYGYTF. In nucleotides, the CDR3 is TGTGCCAGCAGCCAAGACGACGGCGGACAGGGGGCTTATGGCTACACCTTC.

J is TRBJ1-6 and V is TRBV5-4, with 7 bases matching TRBD1. This CDR3 has 14 residues. Germline CDR1 SGHNT, CDR2 YYREEE (reference sequence). The J segment lost 7 bases and the V segment lost 5 bases, leaving 6 bases of the junction unmatched. CDR3 nucleotides: TGTGCCAGCAGTTCACAGGGGAGGAATTCACCCCTCCACTTT. Amino acids: CASSSQGRNSPLHF.

The V call is TRBV28, the J call TRBJ2-1; 11 bases map to TRBD2. Germline V gene lookup returns CDR1 MDHEN and CDR2 SYDVKM. This CDR3 comprises 14 residues. The ends lost 8 bases at V and 8 bases at J; junction bases unmatched: 8. The CDR3, as DNA: TGTGCCAGCGCCGCGACTAGCGGGGAGGATGAGCAGTTCTTC. Residues: CASAATSGEDEQFF.

V is TRBV4-1 and J is TRBJ1-5, with 8 bases aligning to TRBD1. The length of the CDR3 is 14 residues. V shed 6 bases and J 7 bases; nucleotides not matched to a gene: 8. Germline lookup yields CDR1 MGHRA and CDR2 YSYEKL. The CDR3 is CASSLQGGRQPQHF. CDR3 bases: TGCGCCAGCAGTCTACAGGGGGGAAGGCAGCCCCAGCATTTT.

The gene calls are TRBV3-1 (or the pseudogene TRBV3-2) and TRBJ2-1; TRBD2 might be the D (6 bases). The CDR3 has 13 amino acids. Trimming removed 7 bases at V and 11 bases at J, with 18 bases between. Germline CDR1 reads LGHDT; CDR2 reads YNNKEL (reference sequence). The DNA for the CDR3 is TGTGCCAGCACCACCGGGGGATCGGATCAGCAGTTCTTC. Amino acids: CASTTGGSDQQFF.